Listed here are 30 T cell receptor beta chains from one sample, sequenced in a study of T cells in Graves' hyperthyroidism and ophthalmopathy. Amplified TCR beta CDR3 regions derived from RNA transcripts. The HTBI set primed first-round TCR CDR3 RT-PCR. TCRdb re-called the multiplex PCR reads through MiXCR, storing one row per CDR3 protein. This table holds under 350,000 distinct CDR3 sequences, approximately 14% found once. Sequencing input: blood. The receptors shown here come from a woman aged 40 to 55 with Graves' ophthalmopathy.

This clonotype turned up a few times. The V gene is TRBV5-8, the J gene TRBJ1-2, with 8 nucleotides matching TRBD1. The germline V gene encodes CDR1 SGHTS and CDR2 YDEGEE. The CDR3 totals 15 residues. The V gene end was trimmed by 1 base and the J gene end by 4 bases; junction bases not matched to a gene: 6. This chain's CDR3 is CASSLSGQGVYGYTF. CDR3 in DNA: TGTGCCAGCAGCTTGTCTGGACAGGGAGTCTATGGCTACACCTTC.

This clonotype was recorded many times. CDR3 sequence reads: CASSRRGTSNEQFF. CDR3 DNA: TGTGCCAGCAGCCGCCGGGGGACTTCCAATGAGCAGTTCTTC. The chain couples TRBV3-1 to TRBJ2-1, with D tentatively TRBD2 (6 bases). CDR3 length equals 14 residues. Deletions cut 4 bases from V and 6 bases from J, with 13 bases between. Germline V gene lookup returns CDR1 LGHDT and CDR2 YNNKEL (reference sequence).

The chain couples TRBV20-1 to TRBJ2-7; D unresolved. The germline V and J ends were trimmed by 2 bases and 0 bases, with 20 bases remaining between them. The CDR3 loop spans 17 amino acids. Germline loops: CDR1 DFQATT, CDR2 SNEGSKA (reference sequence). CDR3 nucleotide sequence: TGCAGTGCTAGACCATCCTCCAGGCACTTAAGCTCCTACGAGCAGTACTTC. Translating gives CSARPSSRHLSSYEQYF.

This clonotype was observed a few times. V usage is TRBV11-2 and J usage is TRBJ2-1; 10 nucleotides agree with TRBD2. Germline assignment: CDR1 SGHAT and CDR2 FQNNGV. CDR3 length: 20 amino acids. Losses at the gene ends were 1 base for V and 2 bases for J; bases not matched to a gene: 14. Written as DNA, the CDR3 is TGTGCCAGCAGCTTAGTGAGCCTAGCGGGGGCCCGCTACCCCTACAATGAGCAGTTCTTC. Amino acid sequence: CASSLVSLAGARYPYNEQFF.

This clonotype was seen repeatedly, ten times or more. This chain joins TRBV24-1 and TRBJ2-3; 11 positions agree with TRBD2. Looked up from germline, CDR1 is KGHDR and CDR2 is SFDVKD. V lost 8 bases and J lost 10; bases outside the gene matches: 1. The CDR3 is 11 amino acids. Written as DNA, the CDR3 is TGTGCCACCACTAGCGGGGGGCCGCAGTATTTT. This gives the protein CATTSGGPQYF.

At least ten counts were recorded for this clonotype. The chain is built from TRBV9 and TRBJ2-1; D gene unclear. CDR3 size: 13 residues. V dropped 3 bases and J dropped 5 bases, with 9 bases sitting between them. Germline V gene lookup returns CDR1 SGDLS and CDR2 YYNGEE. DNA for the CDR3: TGTGCCAGCAGCGCGGACCCGGACAATGAGCAGTTCTTC. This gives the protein CASSADPDNEQFF.

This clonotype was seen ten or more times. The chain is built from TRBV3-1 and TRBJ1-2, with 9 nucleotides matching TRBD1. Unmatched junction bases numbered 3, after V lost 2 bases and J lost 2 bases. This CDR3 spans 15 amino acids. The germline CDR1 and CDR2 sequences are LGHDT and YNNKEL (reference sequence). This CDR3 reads CASSQTGGLNYGYTF. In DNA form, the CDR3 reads TGTGCCAGCAGCCAAACAGGGGGCCTCAACTATGGCTACACCTTC.

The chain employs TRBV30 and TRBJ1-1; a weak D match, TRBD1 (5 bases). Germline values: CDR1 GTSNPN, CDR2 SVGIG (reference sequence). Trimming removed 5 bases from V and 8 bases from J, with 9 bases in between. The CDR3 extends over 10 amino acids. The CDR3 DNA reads TGTGCCTGGGGACATACGGAAGCTTTCTTT. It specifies CAWGHTEAFF.

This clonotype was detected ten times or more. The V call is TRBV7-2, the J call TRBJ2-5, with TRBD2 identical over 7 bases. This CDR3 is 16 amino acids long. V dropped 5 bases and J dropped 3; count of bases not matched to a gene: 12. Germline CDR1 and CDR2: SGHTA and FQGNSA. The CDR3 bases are TGTGCCAGCAGCACTCCCATGTGGGGGGGGAAAGAGACCCAGTACTTC. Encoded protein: CASSTPMWGGKETQYF.

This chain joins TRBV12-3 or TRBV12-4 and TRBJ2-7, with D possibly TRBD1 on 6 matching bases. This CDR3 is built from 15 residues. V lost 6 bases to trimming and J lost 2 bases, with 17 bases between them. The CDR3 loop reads CASRSSGVSTYEQYF. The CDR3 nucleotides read TGTGCCAGCAGATCCTCAGGGGTATCAACCTACGAGCAGTACTTC.

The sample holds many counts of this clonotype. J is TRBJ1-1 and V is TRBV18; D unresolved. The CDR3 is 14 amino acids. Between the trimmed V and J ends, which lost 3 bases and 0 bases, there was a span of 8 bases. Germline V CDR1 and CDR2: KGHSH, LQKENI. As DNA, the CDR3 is TGTGCCAGCTCACCGGGCGTAATGAACACTGAAGCTTTCTTT. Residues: CASSPGVMNTEAFF.

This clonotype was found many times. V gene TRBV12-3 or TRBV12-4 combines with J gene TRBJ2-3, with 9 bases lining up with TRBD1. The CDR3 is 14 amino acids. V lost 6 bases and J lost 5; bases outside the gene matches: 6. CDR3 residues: CASSLRQGGDTQYF. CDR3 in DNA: TGTGCCAGCAGCCTCAGACAGGGGGGAGATACGCAGTATTTT.

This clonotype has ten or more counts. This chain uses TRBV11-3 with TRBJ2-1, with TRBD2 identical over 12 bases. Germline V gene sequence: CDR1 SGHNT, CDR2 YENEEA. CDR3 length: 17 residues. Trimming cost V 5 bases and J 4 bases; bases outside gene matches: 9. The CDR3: CASSPLAGGNLYNEQFF. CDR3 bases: TGTGCCAGCAGCCCGCTAGCGGGAGGGAACTTATACAATGAGCAGTTCTTC.

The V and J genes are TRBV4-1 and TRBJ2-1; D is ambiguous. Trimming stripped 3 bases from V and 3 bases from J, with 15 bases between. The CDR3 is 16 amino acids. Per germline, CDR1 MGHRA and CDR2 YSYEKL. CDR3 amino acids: CASSQLGRRRYNEQFF. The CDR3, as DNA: TGCGCCAGCAGCCAGCTCGGCAGGCGACGCTACAATGAGCAGTTCTTC.

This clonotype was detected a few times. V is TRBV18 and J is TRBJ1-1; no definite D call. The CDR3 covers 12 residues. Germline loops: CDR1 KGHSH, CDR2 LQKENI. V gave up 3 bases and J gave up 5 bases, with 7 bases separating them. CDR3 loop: CASSPTGTEAFF. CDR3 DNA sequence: TGTGCCAGCTCACCGACGGGTACTGAAGCTTTCTTT.

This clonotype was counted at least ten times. DNA for the CDR3: TGTGCCAGCAGCCAGCCCGGACAGGGCAATGAGCAGTTCTTC. Translation: CASSQPGQGNEQFF. The chain couples TRBV7-9 to TRBJ2-1; 8 nucleotides line up with TRBD1. V was pared by 5 bases and J by 6 bases, with 6 bases of the junction left unmatched. The CDR3 contains 14 residues. Germline assignment: CDR1 SEHNR and CDR2 FQNEAQ (reference sequence).

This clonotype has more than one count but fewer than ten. The CDR3 is CASGHEETQYF. CDR3 DNA sequence: TGCGCCAGCGGACACGAGGAGACCCAGTACTTC. The V and J genes are TRBV5-1 and TRBJ2-5, with D perhaps TRBD1 (5 bases). With 7 bases removed from V and 5 bases from J, the gap between germline ends came to 9 bases. Germline-derived CDR1 and CDR2 are SGHRS and YFSETQ. The CDR3 has 11 residues.

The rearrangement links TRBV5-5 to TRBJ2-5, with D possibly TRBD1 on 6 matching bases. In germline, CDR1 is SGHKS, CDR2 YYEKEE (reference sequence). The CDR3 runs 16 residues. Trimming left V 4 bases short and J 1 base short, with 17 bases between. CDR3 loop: CASSPRAGTPQETQYF. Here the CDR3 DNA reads TGTGCCAGCAGCCCTAGAGCCGGGACACCCCAAGAGACCCAGTACTTC.

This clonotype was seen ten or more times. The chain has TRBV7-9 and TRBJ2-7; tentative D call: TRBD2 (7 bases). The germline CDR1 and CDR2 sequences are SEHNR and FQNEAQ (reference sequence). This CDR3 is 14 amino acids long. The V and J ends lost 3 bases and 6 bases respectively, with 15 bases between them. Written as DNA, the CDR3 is TGTGCCAGCAGCTTGCACAGGGAGGGGTTCGAGCAGTACTTC. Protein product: CASSLHREGFEQYF. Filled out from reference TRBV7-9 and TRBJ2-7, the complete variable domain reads DTGVSQNPRHKITKRGQNVTFRCDPISEHNRLYWYRQTLGQGPEFLTYFQNEAQLEKSRLLSDRFSAERPKGSFSTLEIQRTEQGDSAMYLCASSLHREGFEQYFGPGTRLTVT.

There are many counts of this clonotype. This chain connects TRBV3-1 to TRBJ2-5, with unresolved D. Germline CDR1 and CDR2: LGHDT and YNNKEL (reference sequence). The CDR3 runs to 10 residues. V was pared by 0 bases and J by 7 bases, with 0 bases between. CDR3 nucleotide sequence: TGTGCCAGCAGCCAAGAGACCCAGTACTTC. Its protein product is CASSQETQYF.

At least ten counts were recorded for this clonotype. The CDR3 loop reads CASRPAGLYGYTF. The CDR3 bases are TGTGCCAGCAGGCCAGCGGGGCTCTATGGCTACACCTTC. The chain links TRBV28 to TRBJ1-2, with a tentative D call TRBD1 (5 bases). Germline V gene data show CDR1 as MDHEN and CDR2 as SYDVKM. The CDR3 totals 13 residues. Trimming left V 6 bases short and J 4 bases short, with 12 bases between.

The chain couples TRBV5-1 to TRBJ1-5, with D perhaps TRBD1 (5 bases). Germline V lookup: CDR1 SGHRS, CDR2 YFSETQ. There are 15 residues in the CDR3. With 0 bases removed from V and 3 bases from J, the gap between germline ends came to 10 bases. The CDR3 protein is CASSLGPGPNQPQHF. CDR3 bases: TGCGCCAGCAGCTTGGGCCCAGGGCCCAATCAGCCCCAGCATTTT.

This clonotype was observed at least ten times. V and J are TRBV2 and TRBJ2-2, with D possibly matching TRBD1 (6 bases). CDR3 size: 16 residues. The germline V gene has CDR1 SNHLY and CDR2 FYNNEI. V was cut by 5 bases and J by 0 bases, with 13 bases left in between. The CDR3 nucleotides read TGTGCCAGCAGTCAACAGGGAAATACGAACACCGGGGAGCTGTTTTTT. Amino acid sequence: CASSQQGNTNTGELFF.

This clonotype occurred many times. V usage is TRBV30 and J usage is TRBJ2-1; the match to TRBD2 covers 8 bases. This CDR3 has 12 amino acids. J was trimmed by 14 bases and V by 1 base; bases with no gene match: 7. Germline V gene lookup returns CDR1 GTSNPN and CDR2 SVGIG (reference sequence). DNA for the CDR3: TGTGCCTGGAGTGCCGTAGCGGGAAGGGAGTTCTTC. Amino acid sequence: CAWSAVAGREFF.

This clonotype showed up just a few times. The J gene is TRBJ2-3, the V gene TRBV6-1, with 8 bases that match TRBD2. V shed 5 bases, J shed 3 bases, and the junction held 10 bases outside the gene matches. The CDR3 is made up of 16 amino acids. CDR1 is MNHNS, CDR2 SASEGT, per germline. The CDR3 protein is CASSPTLAGETDTQYF. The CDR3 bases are TGTGCCAGCAGTCCAACTCTAGCGGGCGAAACAGATACGCAGTATTTT.

The CDR3 region is CASSSPRGRFTEAFF. The CDR3 DNA reads TGTGCCAGCAGCTCCCCCCGGGGAAGGTTCACTGAAGCTTTCTTT. V gene TRBV7-9 combines with J gene TRBJ1-1; D gene unclear. Deletions cut 4 bases from V and 4 bases from J, with 16 bases between. CDR1 and CDR2 from the germline V gene are SEHNR and FQNEAQ (reference sequence). This CDR3 is built from 15 residues. The complete variable domain, with remaining parts taken from reference TRBV7-9 and TRBJ1-1, reads DTGVSQNPRHKITKRGQNVTFRCDPISEHNRLYWYRQTLGQGPEFLTYFQNEAQLEKSRLLSDRFSAERPKGSFSTLEIQRTEQGDSAMYLCASSSPRGRFTEAFFGQGTRLTVV.

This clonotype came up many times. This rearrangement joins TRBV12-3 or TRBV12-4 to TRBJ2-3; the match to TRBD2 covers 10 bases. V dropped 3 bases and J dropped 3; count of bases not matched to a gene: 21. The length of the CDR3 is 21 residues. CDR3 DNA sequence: TGTGCCAGCAGTTTGATGAGCGGGAGGGCTCGGTTGTCCTTTCTGACAGATACGCAGTATTTT. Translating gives CASSLMSGRARLSFLTDTQYF.

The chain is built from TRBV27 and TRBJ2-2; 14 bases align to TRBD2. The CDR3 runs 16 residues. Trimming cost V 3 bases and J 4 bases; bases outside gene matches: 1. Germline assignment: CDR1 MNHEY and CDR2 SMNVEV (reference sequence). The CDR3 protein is CASSFGLAGGTGELFF. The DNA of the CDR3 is TGTGCCAGCAGTTTCGGACTAGCGGGAGGCACCGGGGAGCTGTTTTTT.

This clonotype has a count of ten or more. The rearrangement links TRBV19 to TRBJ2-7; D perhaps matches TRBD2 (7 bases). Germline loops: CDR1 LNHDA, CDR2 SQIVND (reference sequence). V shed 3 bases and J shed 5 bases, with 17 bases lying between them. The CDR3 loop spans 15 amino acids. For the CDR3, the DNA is TGTGCCAGTAGTATGGGAGCAGGGGCGGGGGACGAGCAGTACTTC. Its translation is CASSMGAGAGDEQYF. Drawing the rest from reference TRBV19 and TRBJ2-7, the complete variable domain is DGGITQSPKYLFRKEGQNVTLSCEQNLNHDAMYWYRQDPGQGLRLIYYSQIVNDFQKGDIAEGYSVSREKKESFPLTVTSAQKNPTAFYLCASSMGAGAGDEQYFGPGTRLTVT.

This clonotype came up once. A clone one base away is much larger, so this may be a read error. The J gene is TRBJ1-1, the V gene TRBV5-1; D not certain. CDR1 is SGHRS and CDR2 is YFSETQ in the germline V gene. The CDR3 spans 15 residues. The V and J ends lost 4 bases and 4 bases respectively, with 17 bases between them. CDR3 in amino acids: CASSPRNSGFTEAFF. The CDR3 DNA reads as TGCGCCAGCAGCCCCCGAAACAGTGGTTTCACTGAAGCTTTCTTT.